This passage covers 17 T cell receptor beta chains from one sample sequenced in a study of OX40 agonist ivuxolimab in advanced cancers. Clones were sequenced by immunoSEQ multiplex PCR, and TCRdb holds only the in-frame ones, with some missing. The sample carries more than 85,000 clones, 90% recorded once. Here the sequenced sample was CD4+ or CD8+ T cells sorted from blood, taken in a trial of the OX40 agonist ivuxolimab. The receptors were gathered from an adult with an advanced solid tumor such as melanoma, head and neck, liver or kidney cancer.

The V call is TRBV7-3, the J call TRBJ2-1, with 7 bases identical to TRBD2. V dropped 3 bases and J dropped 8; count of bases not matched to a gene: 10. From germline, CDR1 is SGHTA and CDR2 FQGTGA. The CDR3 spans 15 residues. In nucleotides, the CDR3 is TGTGCCAGCAGCTTCTCCGGCGGGAGAACGGATGAGCAGTTCTTC. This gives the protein CASSFSGGRTDEQFF.

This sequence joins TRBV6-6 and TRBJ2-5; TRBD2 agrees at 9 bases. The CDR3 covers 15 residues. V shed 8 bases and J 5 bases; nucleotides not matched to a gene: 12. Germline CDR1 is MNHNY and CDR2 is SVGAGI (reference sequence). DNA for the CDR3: TGTGCCAGCTCCCCCGGGCTAGCGGGAATGGAGACCCAGTACTTC. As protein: CASSPGLAGMETQYF.

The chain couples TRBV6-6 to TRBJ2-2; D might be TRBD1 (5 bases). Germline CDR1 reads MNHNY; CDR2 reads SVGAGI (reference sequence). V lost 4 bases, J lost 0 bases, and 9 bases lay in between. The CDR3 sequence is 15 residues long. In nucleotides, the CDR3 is TGTGCCAGCAGTTTAGGACATTCGAACACCGGGGAGCTGTTTTTT. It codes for CASSLGHSNTGELFF.

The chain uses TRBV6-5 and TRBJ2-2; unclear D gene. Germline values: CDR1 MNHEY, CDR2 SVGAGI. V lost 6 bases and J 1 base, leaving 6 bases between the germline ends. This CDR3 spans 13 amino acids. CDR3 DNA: TGTGCCAGCAGCCCGAGGAACACCGGGGAGCTGTTTTTT. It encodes CASSPRNTGELFF.

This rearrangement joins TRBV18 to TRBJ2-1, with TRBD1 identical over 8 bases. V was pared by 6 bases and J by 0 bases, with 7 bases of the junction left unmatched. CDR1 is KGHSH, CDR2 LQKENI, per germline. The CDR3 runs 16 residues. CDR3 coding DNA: TGTGCCAGCTCCGAGCGGACAGGGAGCTCCTACAATGAGCAGTTCTTC. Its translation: CASSERTGSSYNEQFF.

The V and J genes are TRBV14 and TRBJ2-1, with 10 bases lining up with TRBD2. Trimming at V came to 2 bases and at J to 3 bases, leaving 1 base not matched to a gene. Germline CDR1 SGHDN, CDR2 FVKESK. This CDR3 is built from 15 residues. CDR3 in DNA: TGTGCCAGCAGCCAAACTAGCGGGAACTACAATGAGCAGTTCTTC. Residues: CASSQTSGNYNEQFF.

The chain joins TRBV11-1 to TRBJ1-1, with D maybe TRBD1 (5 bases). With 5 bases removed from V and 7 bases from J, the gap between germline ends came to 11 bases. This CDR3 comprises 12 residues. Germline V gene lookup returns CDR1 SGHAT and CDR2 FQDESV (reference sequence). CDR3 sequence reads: CASSVNQGEAFF. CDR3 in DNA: TGTGCCAGCAGCGTCAATCAGGGTGAAGCTTTCTTT.

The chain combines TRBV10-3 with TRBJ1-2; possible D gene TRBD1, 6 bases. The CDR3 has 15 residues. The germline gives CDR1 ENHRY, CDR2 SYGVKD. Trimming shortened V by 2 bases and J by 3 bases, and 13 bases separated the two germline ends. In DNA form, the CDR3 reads TGTGCCATCAGTGAGCCGCAGGGGCGGGACTATGGCTACACCTTC. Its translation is CAISEPQGRDYGYTF.

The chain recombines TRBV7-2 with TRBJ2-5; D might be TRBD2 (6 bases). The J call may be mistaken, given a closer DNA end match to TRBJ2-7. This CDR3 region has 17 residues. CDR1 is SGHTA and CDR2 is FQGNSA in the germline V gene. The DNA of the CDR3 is TGTGCCAGCAGCTTATCAGTACGGCGGGGCCTCTCCTACGAGCAGTACTTC. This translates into CASSLSVRRGLSYEQYF.

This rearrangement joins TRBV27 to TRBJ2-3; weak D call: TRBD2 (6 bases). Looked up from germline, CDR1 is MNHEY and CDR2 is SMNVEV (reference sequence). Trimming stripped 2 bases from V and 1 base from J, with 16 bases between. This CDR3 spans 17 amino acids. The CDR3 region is CASSLGRGRYRTDTQYF. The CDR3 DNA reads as TGTGCCAGCAGTTTAGGTCGGGGGAGGTACCGCACAGATACGCAGTATTTT.

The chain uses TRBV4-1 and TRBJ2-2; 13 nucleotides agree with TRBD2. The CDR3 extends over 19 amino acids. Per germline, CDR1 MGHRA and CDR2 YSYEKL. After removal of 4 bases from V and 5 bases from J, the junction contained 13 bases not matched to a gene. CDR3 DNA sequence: TGCGCCAGCAGCCCCGGACTAGCGGGAGTTAAGTCGCCAACCGGGGAGCTGTTTTTT. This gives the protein CASSPGLAGVKSPTGELFF.

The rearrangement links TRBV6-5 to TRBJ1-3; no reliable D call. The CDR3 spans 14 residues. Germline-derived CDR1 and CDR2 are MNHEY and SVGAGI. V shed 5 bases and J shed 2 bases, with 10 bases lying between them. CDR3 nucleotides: TGTGCCAGCAGTGTCCCGGGGACTGGAAACACCATATATTTT. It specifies CASSVPGTGNTIYF.

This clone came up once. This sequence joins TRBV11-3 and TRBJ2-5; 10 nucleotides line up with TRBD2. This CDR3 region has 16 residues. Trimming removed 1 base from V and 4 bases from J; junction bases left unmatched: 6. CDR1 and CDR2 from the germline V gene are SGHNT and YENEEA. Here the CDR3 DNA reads TGTGCCAGCAGCTTAGGAGGTAGCGGGGGGCGAGAGACCCAGTACTTC. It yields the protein CASSLGGSGGRETQYF.

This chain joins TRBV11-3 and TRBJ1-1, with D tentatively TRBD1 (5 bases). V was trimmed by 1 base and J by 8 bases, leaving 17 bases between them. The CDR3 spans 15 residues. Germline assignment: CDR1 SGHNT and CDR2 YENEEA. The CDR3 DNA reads TGTGCCAGCAGCTTAGTGTCCGGACAAACGTCCGAAGCTTTCTTT. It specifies CASSLVSGQTSEAFF.

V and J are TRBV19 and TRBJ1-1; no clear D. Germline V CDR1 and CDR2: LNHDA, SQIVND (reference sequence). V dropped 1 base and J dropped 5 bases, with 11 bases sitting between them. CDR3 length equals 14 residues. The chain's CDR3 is CASSIAHGETEAFF. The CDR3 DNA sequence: TGTGCCAGTAGTATAGCCCATGGGGAAACTGAAGCTTTCTTT. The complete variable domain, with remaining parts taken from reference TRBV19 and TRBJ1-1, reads DGGITQSPKYLFRKEGQNVTLSCEQNLNHDAMYWYRQDPGQGLRLIYYSQIVNDFQKGDIAEGYSVSREKKESFPLTVTSAQKNPTAFYLCASSIAHGETEAFFGQGTRLTVV.

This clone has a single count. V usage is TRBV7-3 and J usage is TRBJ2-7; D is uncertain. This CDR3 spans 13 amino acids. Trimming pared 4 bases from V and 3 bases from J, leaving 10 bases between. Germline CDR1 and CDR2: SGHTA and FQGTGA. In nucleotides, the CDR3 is TGTGCCAGCAGCTCCGGGCCCGACTACGAGCAGTACTTC. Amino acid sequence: CASSSGPDYEQYF.

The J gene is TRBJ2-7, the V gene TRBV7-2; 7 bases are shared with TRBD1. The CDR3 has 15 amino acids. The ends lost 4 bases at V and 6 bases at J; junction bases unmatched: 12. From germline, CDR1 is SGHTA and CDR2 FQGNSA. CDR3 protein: CASSSTTGPRVEQYF. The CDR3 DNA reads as TGTGCCAGCAGCTCGACGACAGGGCCCAGGGTCGAGCAGTACTTC.